The rows below give T cell receptor beta chains drawn from one sample of a study of cytomegalovirus exposure and HLA in healthy donors. Assay used: immunoSEQ multiplex PCR; TCRdb lists only in-frame clones, some missing. The table records 150,000 or so clones, more than 70% of them present only once. The sample comprised PBMCs. All receptors come from a man over 45 in good health and CMV-seronegative. CDR3s include the opening cysteine and the closing phenylalanine or tryptophan. Fields, in order: J gene, V gene, D gene, clone size, CDR3 DNA, CDR3 protein. A D gene is named only where the DNA matches it firmly. Only some rows state a clone size, as once, few, many or a class for expanded clones.

TRBJ2-7,TRBV11-2,.,.,TGTGCCAGCAGCTTAGTACAGGGCTACGAGCAGTACTTC,CASSLVQGYEQYF
TRBJ1-2,TRBV5-6,.,.,TGTGCCAGCAGCTTACCCCTAGGACAGCTCTATGGCTACACCTTC,CASSLPLGQLYGYTF
TRBJ1-5,TRBV2,.,.,TGTGCCAGCAGTGGCGGTACAGGCTTCAATCAGCCCCAGCATTTT,CASSGGTGFNQPQHF
TRBJ1-3,TRBV30,.,.,TGTGCCTGGAGTACCCCGCGAACGACCATATATTTT,CAWSTPRTTIYF
TRBJ2-7,TRBV19,TRBD1,.,TGTGCCAGTAGTCCGGGACAGGGACTTTCCTACGAGCAGTACTTC,CASSPGQGLSYEQYF
TRBJ2-5,TRBV4-1,TRBD1,.,TGCGCCAGCAGCCAAGAATGGGACAGGGGTCGGGAGACCCAGTACTTC,CASSQEWDRGRETQYF
TRBJ1-1,TRBV19,.,.,TGTGCCAGTAGTACGGTGTGGGGGGACACTGAAGCTTTCTTT,CASSTVWGDTEAFF
TRBJ2-1,TRBV15,TRBD2,.,TGTGCCACCAGCCTGGGACTAGCGGGTGAGCAGTTCTTC,CATSLGLAGEQFF
TRBJ1-4,TRBV7-9,.,.,TGTGCCAGCAGCTTGATGGGGGGGGGCCATGAAAAACTGTTTTTT,CASSLMGGGHEKLFF
TRBJ1-1,TRBV27,.,.,TGTGCCAGCACCCCTAGAAGCAGGGGCGGCACTGAAGCTTTCTTT,CASTPRSRGGTEAFF
TRBJ2-6,TRBV6-5,.,.,TGTGCCAGCAGTTACGGGGGGAGTGGGGCCAACGTCCTGACTTTC,CASSYGGSGANVLTF
TRBJ2-7,TRBV4-1,TRBD2,.,TGCGCCAGCAGCCAAAAAACCGGGACTAGCGGCGGCGAGCAGTACTTC,CASSQKTGTSGGEQYF
TRBJ2-1,TRBV10-2,.,.,TGCGCCAGCAGAGTGTTAGACTTTAATGAGCAGTTCTTC,CASRVLDFNEQFF
TRBJ2-7,TRBV14,.,once,TGTGCCAGCAGCCCGACGCCGACAGTCCTAGGCGAGCAGTACTTC,CASSPTPTVLGEQYF
TRBJ1-5,TRBV9,TRBD1,few,TGTGCCAGCAGCGTAGGACAGGGCCCCAATCAGCCCCAGCATTTT,CASSVGQGPNQPQHF
TRBJ2-7,TRBV19,.,few,TGTGCCAGTAACCCATCGAAGGGGAACGAGCAGTACTTC,CASNPSKGNEQYF
TRBJ1-1,TRBV30,.,.,TGTGCCTGGAGTGATCGACAGTACACTGAAGCTTTCTTT,CAWSDRQYTEAFF
TRBJ1-1,TRBV19,TRBD1,.,TGTGCCAGTAGAAATCCGGACAGGGGGCGTTTAACTGAAGCTTTCTTT,CASRNPDRGRLTEAFF
TRBJ2-5,TRBV5-6,TRBD2,.,TGTGCCAGCAGCTTGGGATTGTTACTAGCGGCCCGGGGGTGGACCCAGTACTTC,CASSLGLLLAARGWTQYF
TRBJ1-1,TRBV11-2,.,.,TGTGCCAGCAGCTTACGGCAGGGAGGCACTGAAGCTTTCTTT,CASSLRQGGTEAFF
TRBJ2-5,TRBV28,.,few,TGTGCCAGCAGTTACCGTAGGCCGGGGGAGACCCAGTACTTC,CASSYRRPGETQYF
TRBJ1-1,TRBV29-1,.,.,TGCAGCGTTGAAGATCCTGCACGGAGGTGGGCTTTCTTT,CSVEDPARRWAFF
TRBJ2-7,TRBV27,TRBD2,.,TGTGCCAGCAGTTTAGTGGGACTAGCGGGATCCGAGCAGTACTTC,CASSLVGLAGSEQYF
TRBJ2-7,TRBV5-3,TRBD2,.,TGTGCCAGACCGGGACTAAGCTACGAGCAGTACTTC,CARPGLSYEQYF
TRBJ1-4,TRBV27,TRBD1,.,TGTGCCAGCAGTTTGCAGGGGGCGCGAGAAAAACTGTTTTTT,CASSLQGAREKLFF
TRBJ2-2,TRBV7-7,.,.,TGTGCCAGCAGCAATACAGGGTCGGTCGGGGAGCTGTTTTTT,CASSNTGSVGELFF
TRBJ2-7,TRBV4-1,.,.,TGCGCCAGCAGCCAAAACCGGGACTTCTACGAGCAGTACTTC,CASSQNRDFYEQYF
TRBJ2-5,TRBV4-1,TRBD2,.,TGCGCCAGCAGCCCGACTAGCGGGGGTGAGACCCAGTACTTC,CASSPTSGGETQYF
TRBJ1-1,TRBV9,.,.,TGTGCCAGCAGCGTAGTCGGGGGAATCCCTGAAGCTTTCTTT,CASSVVGGIPEAFF
TRBJ2-6,TRBV19,TRBD1,.,TGTGCCAGCCGGGACAGCAACCTCGGGGCCAACGTCCTGACTTTC,CASRDSNLGANVLTF
TRBJ2-3,TRBV5-4,.,.,TGTGCCAGCAGCCAACAAGGGGACACAGATACGCAGTATTTT,CASSQQGDTDTQYF
TRBJ2-2,TRBV5-1,.,.,TGCGCCAGCAGCTTCGGGGCGGGAAACACCGGGGAGCTGTTTTTT,CASSFGAGNTGELFF
TRBJ1-4,TRBV30,.,once,TGTGCCTGGAGTGTAAGGGGCCCCAATGAAAAACTGTTTTTT,CAWSVRGPNEKLFF
TRBJ2-1,TRBV19,TRBD2,.,TGTGCCAGTTCTAGCGGGACTTACAATGAGCAGTTCTTC,CASSSGTYNEQFF
TRBJ2-2,TRBV18,.,.,TGTGCCAGCTCATCAGGGACACCCTCGGCCACCGGGGAGCTGTTTTTT,CASSSGTPSATGELFF